Sequencing of this T cell receptor beta chain was carried out in a study of blood T cell repertoires in COVID-19. Sequenced by immunoSEQ multiplex PCR; TCRdb stores in-frame clones only, minus some. The sample records about 200,000 clones, roughly nine tenths being singletons. Categorization into cohorts depended on clinical history that participants reported. This CDR3 spans 14 amino acids. CDR1 and CDR2 (germline): LGHDT, YNNKEL (reference sequence). Trimming took 0 bases from V and 7 from J, leaving 10 bases between them. The chain carries TRBV3-1 (or the pseudogene TRBV3-2) and TRBJ1-5, with a weak D call TRBD1 (6 bases). The sample was PBMCs or T cells enriched from blood (not recorded which). The clonotype comes from a woman aged 30 to 39 with acute COVID-19. The CDR3 DNA follows: TGTGCCAGCAGCCAAGACTCGACAGGACAGCCCCAGCATTTT. This encodes CASSQDSTGQPQHF.